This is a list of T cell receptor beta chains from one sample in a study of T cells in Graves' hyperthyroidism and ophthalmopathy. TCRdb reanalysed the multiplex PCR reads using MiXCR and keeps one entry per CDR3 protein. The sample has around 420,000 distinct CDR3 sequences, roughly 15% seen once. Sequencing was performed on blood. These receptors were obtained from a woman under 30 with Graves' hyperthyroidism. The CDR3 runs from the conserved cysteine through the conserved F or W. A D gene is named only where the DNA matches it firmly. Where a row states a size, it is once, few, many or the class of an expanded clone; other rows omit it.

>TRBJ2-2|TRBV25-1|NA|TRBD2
TGTGCCAGTGGTGGACTAGGAAACACCGGGGAGCTGTCTTTT
CASGGLGNTGELSF
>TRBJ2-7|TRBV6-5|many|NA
TGTGCCAGCAGTTACCTCTGGGGTTACGAGCAGTACTTC
CASSYLWGYEQYF
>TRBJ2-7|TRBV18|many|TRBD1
TGTGCCAGCTCACCAGGGTTGGACAGGGCTGGCGAGCAGTACTTC
CASSPGLDRAGEQYF
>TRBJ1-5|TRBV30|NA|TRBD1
TGTGCCTGGAGTTTGGGACTTAGGACAGGGCTGGGGTATAGCAATCAGCCCCAGCATTTT
CAWSLGLRTGLGYSNQPQHF
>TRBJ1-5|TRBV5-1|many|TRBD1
TGCGCCAGCAGCTCGAATTCCATCCACTACCGGGACAGGGAGGATAGCAATCAGCCCCAGCATTTT
CASSSNSIHYRDREDSNQPQHF
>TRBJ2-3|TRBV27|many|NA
TGTGCCAGCAGCGTCCTATACACAGATACGCAGTATTTT
CASSVLYTDTQYF
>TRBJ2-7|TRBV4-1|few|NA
TGCGCCAGCAGCCAAGGTGCTAGCGCTAACTACGAGCAGTACTTC
CASSQGASANYEQYF
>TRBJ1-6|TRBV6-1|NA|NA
TGTGCCAGCAGTCATCGTGAGAGAAGGTCACCCCTCCACTTT
CASSHRERRSPLHF
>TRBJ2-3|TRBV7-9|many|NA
TGTGCCAGCTCACCAGATACAGATACGCAGTATTTT
CASSPDTDTQYF
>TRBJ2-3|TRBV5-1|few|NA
TGCGCCAGCAGCTTGCAAGGACATACTAGCACAGATACGCAGTATTTT
CASSLQGHTSTDTQYF
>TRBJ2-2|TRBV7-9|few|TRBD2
TGTGCCAGCAGCCAATCGTATGATTCAAGCGGGAGGTATAACACCGGGGAGCTGTTTTTT
CASSQSYDSSGRYNTGELFF
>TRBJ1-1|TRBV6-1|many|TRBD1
TGTGCCAGCATTACAGGGGGCTTCACTGAAGCTTTCTTT
CASITGGFTEAFF
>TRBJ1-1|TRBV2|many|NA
TGTGCCAGCAGTGCGGGGGCGCAGGAGGGGGCTGAAGCTTTCTTT
CASSAGAQEGAEAFF
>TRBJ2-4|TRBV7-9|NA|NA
TGTGCCAGCAGCTTAGAAGACCTGACTAGGAACATTCAGTACTTC
CASSLEDLTRNIQYF
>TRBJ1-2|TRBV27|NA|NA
TGTGCCAGCAGTTTATACAACAGGCCGGACGGCTACACCTTC
CASSLYNRPDGYTF
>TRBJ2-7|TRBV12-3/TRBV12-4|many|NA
TGTGCCAGCAGTTTAGCGGGAGGCATAAACGAGCAGTACTTC
CASSLAGGINEQYF
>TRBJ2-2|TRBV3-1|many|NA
TGTGCCAGCAGCCAAGATCCAGGGAGGACCGGGGAGCTGTTTTTT
CASSQDPGRTGELFF
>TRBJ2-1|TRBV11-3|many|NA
TGTGCCAGCAGCTTAGAATTGGGAGAGCAGTTCTTC
CASSLELGEQFF
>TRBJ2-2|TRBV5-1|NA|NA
TGCGCCAGCAGCTCGGGGGGCCGGTTCGGCACCGGGGAGCTGTTTTTT
CASSSGGRFGTGELFF
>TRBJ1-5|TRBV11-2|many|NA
TGTGCCAGCAGCTTAGAGCCTAGCAATCAGCCCCAGCATTTT
CASSLEPSNQPQHF
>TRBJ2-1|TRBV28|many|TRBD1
TGTGCCAGCAGCCCAGCCGGGACAGGGGTGTACAATGAGCAGTTCTTC
CASSPAGTGVYNEQFF
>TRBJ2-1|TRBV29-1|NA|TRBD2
TGCAGCGATACTAGCGGGGATTACAATGAGCAGTTCTTC
CSDTSGDYNEQFF
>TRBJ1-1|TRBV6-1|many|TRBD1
TGTGCCAGCAGTGACGGGGACAGGGGTATGAACACTGAAGCTTTCTTT
CASSDGDRGMNTEAFF
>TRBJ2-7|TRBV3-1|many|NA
TGTGCCAGCAGCCAAGGCCTCTACGAGCAGTACTTC
CASSQGLYEQYF
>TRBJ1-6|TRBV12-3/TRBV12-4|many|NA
TGTGCCAGCAGGGCCAGGGGTAATTCACCCCTCCACTTT
CASRARGNSPLHF
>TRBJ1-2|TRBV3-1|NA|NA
TGTGCCAGCAGCCAAGTTCAAGCAGCTGGCTACACCTTC
CASSQVQAAGYTF
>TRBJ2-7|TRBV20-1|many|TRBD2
TGCAGTGCTAGTTCCGCTAGCGGGAGACTCGCGCAGTACTTC
CSASSASGRLAQYF
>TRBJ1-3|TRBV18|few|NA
TGTGCCAGCTCACGACTCCCACAGTCGGTCTCTGGAAACACCATATATTTT
CASSRLPQSVSGNTIYF
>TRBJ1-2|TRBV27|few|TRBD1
TGTGCCAGCAGTGGGGACAGGGGCGAACTGAGCTACACCTTC
CASSGDRGELSYTF
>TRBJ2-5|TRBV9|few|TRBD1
TGTGCCAGCAGCGTAGGGCAGGGGGTAGAGACCCAGTACTTC
CASSVGQGVETQYF
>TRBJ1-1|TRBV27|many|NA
TGTGCCAGCAGTTTATCGACAGAGCCTAACACTGAAGCTTTCTTT
CASSLSTEPNTEAFF
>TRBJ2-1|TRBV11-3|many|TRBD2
TGTGCCAGCAGCTCTACTAGCGGGAGTTTAGCAAATGAGCAGTTCTTC
CASSSTSGSLANEQFF
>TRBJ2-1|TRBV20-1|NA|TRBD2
TGCAGTGCTAGAGACCCTAGCGGCCCTTCCTACAATGAGCAGTTCTTC
CSARDPSGPSYNEQFF
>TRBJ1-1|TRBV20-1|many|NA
TGCAGTGCTAGCCCAGGGAGTGAGACTGAAGCTTTCTTT
CSASPGSETEAFF
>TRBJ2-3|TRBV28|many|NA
TGTGCCAGCATTAATACCCTGGGTAGCGGCACAGATACGCAGTATTTT
CASINTLGSGTDTQYF
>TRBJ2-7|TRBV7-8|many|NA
TGTGCCAGCAGCTTAGCGGCCAGCTCCTACGAGCAGTACTTC
CASSLAASSYEQYF
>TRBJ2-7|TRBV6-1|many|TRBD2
TGTGCCAGCAGTGCCGGGACTAGCGGATACGAGCAGTACTTC
CASSAGTSGYEQYF
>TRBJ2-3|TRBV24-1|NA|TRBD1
TGTGCCACCAGTGAGCCCTATACAGGGGCCACAGATACGCAGTATTTT
CATSEPYTGATDTQYF
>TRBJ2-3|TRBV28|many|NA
TGTGCCAGCAGTAGCGGTCGGGGTGAGCCACCAGATACGCAGTATTTT
CASSSGRGEPPDTQYF
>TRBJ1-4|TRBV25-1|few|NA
TGTGCCAGCAGTGCACCCGGGACCACAGAAAAACTGTTTTTT
CASSAPGTTEKLFF
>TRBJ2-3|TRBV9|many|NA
TGTGCCAGCAGTGGCAGCACAGATACGCAGTATTTT
CASSGSTDTQYF
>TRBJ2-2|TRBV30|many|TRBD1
TGTGCCTGGAGACCCAGGGGGCATGTCGGGGAGCTGTTTTTT
CAWRPRGHVGELFF
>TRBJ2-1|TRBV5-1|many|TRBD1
TGCGCCAGCAGCCCGGGGGGACAGGGTTCCTACAATGAGCAGTTCTTC
CASSPGGQGSYNEQFF
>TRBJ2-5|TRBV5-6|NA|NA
TGTGCCAGCAGCTTGACAGGGCATGGAGAGACCCAGTACTTC
CASSLTGHGETQYF
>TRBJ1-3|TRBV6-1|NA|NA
TGTGCCAGCAGTGAAACCCTCGTGTGGAGCTCTGGAAACACCATATATTTT
CASSETLVWSSGNTIYF
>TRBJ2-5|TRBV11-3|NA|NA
TGTGCCAGCAGCTTTGGCCAGGGGCAACAAGAGACCCAGTACTTC
CASSFGQGQQETQYF
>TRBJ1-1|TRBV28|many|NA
TGTGCCAGCAGAGGACAGATTAACACTGAAGCTTTCTTT
CASRGQINTEAFF
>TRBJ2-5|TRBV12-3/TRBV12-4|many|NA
TGTGCCAGCAGTCGGTCGACGGCTCCAGAGACCCAGTACTTC
CASSRSTAPETQYF
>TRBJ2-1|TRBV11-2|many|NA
TGTGCCAGCAGCTCTAATAATGAGCAGTTCTTC
CASSSNNEQFF
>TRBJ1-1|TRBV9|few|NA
TGTGCCAGCAGCGTAGGAGGGGAGGACAGAGGAGCTTTCTTT
CASSVGGEDRGAFF
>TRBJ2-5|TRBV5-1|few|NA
TGCGCCAGCAGCTTACAGACGGGTGCAGGAGAGACCCAGTACTTC
CASSLQTGAGETQYF
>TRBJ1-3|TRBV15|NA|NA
TGTGCCACCAGCAGACAGACGTCCTCTGGAAACACCATATATTTT
CATSRQTSSGNTIYF
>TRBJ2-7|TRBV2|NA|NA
TGTGCCAGCAGTGATTCCCGGCCCAGGGCCCCCTACGAGCAGTACTTC
CASSDSRPRAPYEQYF
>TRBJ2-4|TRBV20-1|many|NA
TGCAGTGCTTTCCCCTCGGGCAAAAACATTCAGTACTTC
CSAFPSGKNIQYF
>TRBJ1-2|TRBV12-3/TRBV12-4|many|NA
TGTGCCAGCAGCCCTTCGACAGGCGGCTACACCTTC
CASSPSTGGYTF